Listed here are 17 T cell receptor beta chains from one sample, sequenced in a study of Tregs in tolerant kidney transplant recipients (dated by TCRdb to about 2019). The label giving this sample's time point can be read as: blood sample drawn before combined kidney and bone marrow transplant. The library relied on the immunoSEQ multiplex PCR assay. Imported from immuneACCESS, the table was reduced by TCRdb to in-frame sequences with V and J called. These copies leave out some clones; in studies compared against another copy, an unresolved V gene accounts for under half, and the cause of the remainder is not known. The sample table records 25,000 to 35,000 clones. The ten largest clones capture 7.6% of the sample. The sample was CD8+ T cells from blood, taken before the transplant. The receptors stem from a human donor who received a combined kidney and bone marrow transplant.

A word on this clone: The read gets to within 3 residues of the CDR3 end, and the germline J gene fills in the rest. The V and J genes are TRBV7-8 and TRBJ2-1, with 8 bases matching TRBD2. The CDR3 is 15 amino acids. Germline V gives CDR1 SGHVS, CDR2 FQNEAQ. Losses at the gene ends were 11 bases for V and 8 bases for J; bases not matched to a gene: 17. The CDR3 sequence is CALGGSSGPSDEQFF. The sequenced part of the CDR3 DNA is TGTGCCCTGGGGGGGTCTAGCGGGCCTTCTGATGAG.

CDR3 region: CASSQDGGNTEAFF. The DNA read from the CDR3 is TGTGCCAGCAGCCAAGACGGGGGGAACACTGAA. The chain is built from TRBV14 and TRBJ1-1, with a possible D match to TRBD1 (5 bases). The read halts 3 residues ahead of the CDR3 end, with the missing end drawn from the germline J gene. Germline loops: CDR1 SGHDN, CDR2 FVKESK. The CDR3 loop spans 14 amino acids. V was clipped by 0 bases and J by 1 base, with 6 bases between them.

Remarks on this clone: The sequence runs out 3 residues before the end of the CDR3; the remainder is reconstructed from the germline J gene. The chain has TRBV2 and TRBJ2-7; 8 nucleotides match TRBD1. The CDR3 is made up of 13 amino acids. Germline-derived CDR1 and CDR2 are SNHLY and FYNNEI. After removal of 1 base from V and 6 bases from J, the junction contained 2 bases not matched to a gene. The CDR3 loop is CASSEGTGFEQYF. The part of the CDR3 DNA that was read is TGTGCCAGCAGTGAAGGGACAGGGTTCGAG.

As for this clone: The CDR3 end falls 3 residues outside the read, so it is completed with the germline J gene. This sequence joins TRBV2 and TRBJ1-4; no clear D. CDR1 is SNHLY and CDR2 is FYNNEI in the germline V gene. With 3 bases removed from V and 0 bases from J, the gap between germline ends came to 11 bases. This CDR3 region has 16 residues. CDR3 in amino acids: CASSELAGTTNEKLFF. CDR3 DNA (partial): TGTGCCAGCAGTGAGTTGGCGGGGACAACTAATGAAAAA.

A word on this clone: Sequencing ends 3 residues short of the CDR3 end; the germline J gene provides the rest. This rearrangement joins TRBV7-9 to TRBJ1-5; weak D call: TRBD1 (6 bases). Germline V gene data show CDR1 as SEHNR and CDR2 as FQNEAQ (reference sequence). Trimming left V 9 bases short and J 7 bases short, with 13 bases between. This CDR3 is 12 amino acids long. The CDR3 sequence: CASSRGDQPQHF. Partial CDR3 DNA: TGTGCCAGTTCCAGGGGTGACCAGCCC.

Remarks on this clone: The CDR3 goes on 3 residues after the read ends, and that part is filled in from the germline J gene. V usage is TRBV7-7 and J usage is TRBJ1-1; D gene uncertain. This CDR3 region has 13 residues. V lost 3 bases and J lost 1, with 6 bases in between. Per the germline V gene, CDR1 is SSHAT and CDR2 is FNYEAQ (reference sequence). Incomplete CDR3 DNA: TGTGCCAGCAGCTTCGGTTGGAACACTGAA. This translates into CASSFGWNTE. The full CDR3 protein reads CASSFGWNTEAFF.

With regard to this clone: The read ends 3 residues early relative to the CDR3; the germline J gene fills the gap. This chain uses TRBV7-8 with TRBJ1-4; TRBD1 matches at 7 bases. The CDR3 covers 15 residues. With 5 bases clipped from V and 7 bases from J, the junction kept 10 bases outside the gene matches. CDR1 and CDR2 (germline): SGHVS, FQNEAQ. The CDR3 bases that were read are TGTGCCAGCAGCGACTACAGGGGTTTGGGTGAAAAA. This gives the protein CASSDYRGLGEK. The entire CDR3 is CASSDYRGLGEKLFF. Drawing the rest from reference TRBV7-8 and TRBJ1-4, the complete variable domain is GAGVSQSPRYKVAKRGQDVALRCDPISGHVSLFWYQQALGQGPEFLTYFQNEAQLDKSGLPSDRFFAERPEGSVSTLKIQRTQQEDSAVYLCASSDYRGLGEKLFFGSGTQLSVL.

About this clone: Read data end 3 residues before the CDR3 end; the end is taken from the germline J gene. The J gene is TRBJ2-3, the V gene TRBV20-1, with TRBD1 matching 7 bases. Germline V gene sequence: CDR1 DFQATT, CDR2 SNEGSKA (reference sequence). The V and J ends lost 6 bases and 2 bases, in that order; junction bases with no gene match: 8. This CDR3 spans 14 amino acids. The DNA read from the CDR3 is TGCAGTGCCGGAGACAGGGAAATCACAGATACG. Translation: CSAGDREITDT. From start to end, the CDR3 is CSAGDREITDTQYF.

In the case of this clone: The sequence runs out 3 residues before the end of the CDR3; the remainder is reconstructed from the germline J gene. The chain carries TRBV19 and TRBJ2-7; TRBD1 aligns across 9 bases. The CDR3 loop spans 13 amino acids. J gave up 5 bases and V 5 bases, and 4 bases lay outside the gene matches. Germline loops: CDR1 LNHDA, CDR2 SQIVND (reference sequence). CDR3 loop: CASSSGTGNEQYF. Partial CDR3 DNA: TGTGCCAGTAGTTCCGGGACAGGGAACGAG. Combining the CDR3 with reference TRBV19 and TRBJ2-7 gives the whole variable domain DGGITQSPKYLFRKEGQNVTLSCEQNLNHDAMYWYRQDPGQGLRLIYYSQIVNDFQKGDIAEGYSVSREKKESFPLTVTSAQKNPTAFYLCASSSGTGNEQYFGPGTRLTVT.

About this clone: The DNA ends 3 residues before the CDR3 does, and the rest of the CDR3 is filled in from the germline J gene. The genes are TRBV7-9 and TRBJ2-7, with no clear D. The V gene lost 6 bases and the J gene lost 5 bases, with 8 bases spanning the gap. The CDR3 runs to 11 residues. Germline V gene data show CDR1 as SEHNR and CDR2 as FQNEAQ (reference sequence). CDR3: CASSPSDEQYF. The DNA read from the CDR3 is TGTGCCAGCAGTCCCAGCGACGAG. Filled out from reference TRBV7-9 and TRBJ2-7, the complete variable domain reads DTGVSQNPRHKITKRGQNVTFRCDPISEHNRLYWYRQTLGQGPEFLTYFQNEAQLEKSRLLSDRFSAERPKGSFSTLEIQRTEQGDSAMYLCASSPSDEQYFGPGTRLTVT.

CDR3 DNA, as far as it was read: TGTGCCAGTCGAGGGACTCCGGTGGTGGATACG. Its translation: CASRGTPVVDT. The CDR3, in full, reads CASRGTPVVDTQYF. The chain links TRBV19 to TRBJ2-3; TRBD2 is a possible D gene (6 bases). The sequenced fragment ends 3 residues before the CDR3 boundary, so the rest is inferred from the germline J gene. The germline V and J ends were trimmed by 8 bases and 6 bases, with 18 bases remaining between them. Looked up from germline, CDR1 is LNHDA and CDR2 is SQIVND (reference sequence). CDR3 size: 14 residues.

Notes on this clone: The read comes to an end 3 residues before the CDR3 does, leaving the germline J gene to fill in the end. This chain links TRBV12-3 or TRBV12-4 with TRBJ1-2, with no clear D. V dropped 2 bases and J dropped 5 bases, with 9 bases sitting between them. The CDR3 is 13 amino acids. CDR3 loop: CASSLYARYGYTF. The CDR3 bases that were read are TGTGCCAGCAGTTTATATGCACGGTATGGC.

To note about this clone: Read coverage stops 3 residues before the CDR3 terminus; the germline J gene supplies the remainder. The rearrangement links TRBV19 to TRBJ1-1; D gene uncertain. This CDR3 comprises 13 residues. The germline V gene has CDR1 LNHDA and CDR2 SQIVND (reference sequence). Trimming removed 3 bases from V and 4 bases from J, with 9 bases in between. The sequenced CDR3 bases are TGTGCCAGTAGTATCGGTCATATCACTGAA. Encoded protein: CASSIGHITE. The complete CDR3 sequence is CASSIGHITEAFF.

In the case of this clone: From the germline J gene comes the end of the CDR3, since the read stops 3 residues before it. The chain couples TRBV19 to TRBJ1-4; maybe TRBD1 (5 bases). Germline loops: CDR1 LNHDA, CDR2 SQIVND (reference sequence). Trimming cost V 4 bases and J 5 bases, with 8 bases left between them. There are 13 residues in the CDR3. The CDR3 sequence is CASSRAGNEKLFF. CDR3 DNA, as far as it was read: TGTGCCAGTAGTAGGGCAGGGAATGAAAAA.

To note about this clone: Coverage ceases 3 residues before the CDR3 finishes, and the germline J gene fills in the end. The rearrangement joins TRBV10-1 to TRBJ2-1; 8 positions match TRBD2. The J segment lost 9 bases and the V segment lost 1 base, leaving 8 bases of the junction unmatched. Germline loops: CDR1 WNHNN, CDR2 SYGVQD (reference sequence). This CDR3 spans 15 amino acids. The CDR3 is CASSELGGGLFEQFF. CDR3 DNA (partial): TGCGCCAGCAGTGAGTTAGGCGGGGGGCTATTTGAG.

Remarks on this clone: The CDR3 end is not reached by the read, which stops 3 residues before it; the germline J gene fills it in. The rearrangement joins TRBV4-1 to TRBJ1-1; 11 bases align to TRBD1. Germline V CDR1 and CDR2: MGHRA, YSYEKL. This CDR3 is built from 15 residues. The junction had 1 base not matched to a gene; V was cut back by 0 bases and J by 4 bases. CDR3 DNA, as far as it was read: TGCGCCAGCAGCCAAGAGGGGACAGGGGGCACTGAA. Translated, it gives CASSQEGTGGTE. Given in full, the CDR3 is CASSQEGTGGTEAFF.

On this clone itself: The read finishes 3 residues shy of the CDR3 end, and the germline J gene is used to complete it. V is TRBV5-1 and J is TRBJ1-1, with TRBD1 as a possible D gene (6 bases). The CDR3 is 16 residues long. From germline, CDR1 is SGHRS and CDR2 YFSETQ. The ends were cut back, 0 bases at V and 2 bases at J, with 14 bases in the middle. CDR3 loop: CASSLARGGGNTEAFF. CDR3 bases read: TGCGCCAGCAGCTTGGCCCGGGGGGGCGGAAACACTGAA.